The 7 T cell receptor beta chains below come from one sample, sequenced in a study of OX40 agonist ivuxolimab in advanced cancers. Clones were sequenced by immunoSEQ multiplex PCR, and TCRdb holds only the in-frame ones, with some missing. The profile shows nearly 80,000 clones, just under 85% of them singletons. Sequencing was performed on CD4+ or CD8+ T cells sorted from blood, taken in a trial of the OX40 agonist ivuxolimab. The receptor source for this set is an adult with an advanced solid tumor such as melanoma, head and neck, liver or kidney cancer.

CDR3 protein: CASSVTKLDEQFF. CDR3 DNA: TGTGCCAGCAGCGTGACTAAGCTGGATGAGCAGTTCTTC. The chain combines TRBV9 with TRBJ2-1; maybe TRBD2 (5 bases). The length of the CDR3 is 13 residues. Germline V gene data show CDR1 as SGDLS and CDR2 as YYNGEE. V was clipped by 2 bases and J by 8 bases, with 11 bases between them.

The rearrangement joins TRBV9 to TRBJ1-2, with a weak D call TRBD1 (5 bases). V was trimmed by 4 bases and J by 8 bases, leaving 18 bases between them. From germline, CDR1 is SGDLS and CDR2 YYNGEE. The length of the CDR3 is 14 residues. The CDR3: CASSPPGGTYGYTF. The CDR3 nucleotides read TGTGCCAGCAGCCCCCCAGGCGGGACCTACGGCTACACCTTC.

V is TRBV11-3 and J is TRBJ1-1; D unclear. Germline lookup yields CDR1 SGHNT and CDR2 YENEEA. This CDR3 has 14 amino acids. Between the trimmed V and J ends, which lost 1 base and 1 base, there was a span of 7 bases. CDR3 residues: CASSLVSGNTEAFF. Here the CDR3 DNA reads TGTGCCAGCAGCTTAGTCTCAGGGAACACTGAAGCTTTCTTT.

The chain recombines TRBV7-2 with TRBJ2-6; D is uncertain. V was trimmed by 5 bases and J by 4 bases, leaving 15 bases between them. This CDR3 has 16 amino acids. Germline V gene lookup returns CDR1 SGHTA and CDR2 FQGNSA. Here the CDR3 DNA reads TGTGCCAGCAGCCGGGCGGTAGGATCAGGGGCCAACGTCCTGACTTTC. Translated, it gives CASSRAVGSGANVLTF.

The chain is built from TRBV5-1 and TRBJ1-3; D gene unclear. The V gene's germline CDR1 is SGHRS and CDR2 YFSETQ. Trimming left V 0 bases short and J 4 bases short, with 8 bases between. This CDR3 is built from 14 residues. CDR3 bases: TGCGCCAGCAGCTTGGAATCGCAGGGAAACACCATATATTTT. As protein: CASSLESQGNTIYF.

V and J are TRBV2 and TRBJ2-7; D is ambiguous. Germline V lookup: CDR1 SNHLY, CDR2 FYNNEI. This CDR3 contains 14 residues. V was cut by 7 bases and J by 0 bases, with 13 bases left in between. The CDR3 loop reads CASNQLSSSYEQYF. The CDR3 DNA sequence: TGTGCCAGCAACCAACTTTCCAGCTCCTACGAGCAGTACTTC.

V is TRBV19 and J is TRBJ1-3, with 9 bases identical to TRBD1. This CDR3 has 12 residues. Losses at the gene ends were 7 bases for V and 7 bases for J; bases not matched to a gene: 2. Germline loops: CDR1 LNHDA, CDR2 SQIVND (reference sequence). The CDR3 DNA sequence: TGTGCCAGTACCACAGGGGGCAACACCATATATTTT. Its translation: CASTTGGNTIYF.